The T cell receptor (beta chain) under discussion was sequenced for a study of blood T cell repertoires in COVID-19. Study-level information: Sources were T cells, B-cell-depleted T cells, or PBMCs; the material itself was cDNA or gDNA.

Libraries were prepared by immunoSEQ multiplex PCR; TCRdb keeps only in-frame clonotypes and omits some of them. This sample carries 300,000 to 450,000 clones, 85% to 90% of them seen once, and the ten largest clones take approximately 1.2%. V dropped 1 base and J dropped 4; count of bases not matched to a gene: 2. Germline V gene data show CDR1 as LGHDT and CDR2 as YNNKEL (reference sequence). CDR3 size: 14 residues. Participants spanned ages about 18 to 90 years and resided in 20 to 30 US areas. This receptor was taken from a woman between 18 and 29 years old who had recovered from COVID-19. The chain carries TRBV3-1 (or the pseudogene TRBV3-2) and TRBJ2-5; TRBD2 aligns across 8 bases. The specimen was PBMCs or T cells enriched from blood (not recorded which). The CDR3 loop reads CASSQGSGRETQYF. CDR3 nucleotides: TGTGCCAGCAGCCAAGGAAGCGGGAGAGAGACCCAGTACTTC.